Listed below are T cell receptor beta chains from one sample, sequenced in a study of memory CD4+ T cells and cytomegalovirus serostatus. Profiling relied on immunoSEQ multiplex PCR, and the TCRdb table lists in-frame clones only, not all of them. The table has about 27,000 clones, 75% to 80% seen once. Sequenced material: memory CD4+ T cells from blood. Receptors were obtained from an adult in good health and CMV-seronegative. Both conserved end residues are part of each CDR3. A D gene is named only where the DNA matches it firmly. Not all rows give a size; the values are once, few, many and, for expanded clones, a class.

V: TRBV19
J: TRBJ2-3
D: TRBD2
size: .
CDR3: CASSDSGSSTDTQYF
DNA: TGTGCCAGTAGCGACAGCGGGAGTAGTACAGATACGCAGTATTTT

V: TRBV27
J: TRBJ1-5
D: .
size: .
CDR3: CASSNDRYQPQHF
DNA: TGTGCCAGCAGTAACGACAGGTATCAGCCCCAGCATTTT

V: TRBV19
J: TRBJ1-2
D: TRBD1
size: .
CDR3: CASTPRDRVKVKNGYTF
DNA: TGTGCCAGTACCCCTAGGGACAGGGTGAAGGTCAAAAACGGCTACACCTTC

V: TRBV29-1
J: TRBJ1-1
D: .
size: .
CDR3: CSVGETVWTEAFF
DNA: TGCAGCGTTGGCGAGACAGTTTGGACTGAAGCTTTCTTT

V: TRBV7-2
J: TRBJ2-5
D: .
size: .
CDR3: CASSLVQETQYF
DNA: TGTGCCAGCAGCTTAGTCCAAGAGACCCAGTACTTC

V: TRBV6-6
J: TRBJ1-1
D: TRBD1
size: .
CDR3: CASRRQGTMNTEAFF
DNA: TGTGCCAGCAGACGACAGGGAACTATGAACACTGAAGCTTTCTTT

V: TRBV5-1
J: TRBJ1-5
D: .
size: .
CDR3: CASSLGPGALIQPQHF
DNA: TGCGCCAGCAGCTTGGGTCCAGGGGCATTGATTCAGCCCCAGCATTTT

V: TRBV9
J: TRBJ2-3
D: TRBD2
size: .
CDR3: CASSVVGTSGGNADTQYF
DNA: TGTGCCAGCAGCGTAGTAGGGACTAGCGGGGGAAATGCAGATACGCAGTATTTT

V: TRBV6-1
J: TRBJ2-7
D: TRBD2
size: few
CDR3: CASSARTSGRYEQYF
DNA: TGTGCCAGCAGCGCCCGGACTAGCGGGAGATACGAGCAGTACTTC

V: TRBV18
J: TRBJ1-5
D: .
size: few
CDR3: CASSPSDQPQHF
DNA: TGTGCCAGCTCGCCCTCAGATCAGCCCCAGCATTTT

V: TRBV6-5
J: TRBJ1-2
D: .
size: once
CDR3: CASFGLGRDGYTF
DNA: TGTGCCAGCTTTGGCTTGGGAAGGGATGGCTACACCTTC

V: TRBV19
J: TRBJ1-2
D: .
size: few
CDR3: CASSIPPGYGYTF
DNA: TGTGCCAGTAGTATACCCCCGGGGTATGGCTACACCTTC

V: TRBV29-1
J: TRBJ2-5
D: .
size: .
CDR3: CSATRGYQETQYF
DNA: TGCAGCGCCACGAGGGGTTACCAAGAGACCCAGTACTTC

V: TRBV7-2
J: TRBJ2-7
D: TRBD2
size: .
CDR3: CASSSTSGGLYEQYF
DNA: TGTGCCAGCAGCTCTACTAGCGGGGGGCTCTACGAGCAGTACTTC

V: TRBV2
J: TRBJ1-2
D: .
size: few
CDR3: CASSDQGSGYTF
DNA: TGTGCCAGCAGTGACCAGGGGAGCGGCTACACCTTC

V: TRBV4-1
J: TRBJ2-1
D: .
size: .
CDR3: CASSQGETSLLYNEQLF
DNA: TGCGCCAGCAGCCAAGGGGAAACTAGTCTCCTCTACAATGAGCAGCTCTTC

V: TRBV4-2
J: TRBJ2-7
D: .
size: .
CDR3: CASSRGVSSYEQYF
DNA: TGTGCCAGCAGCCGAGGAGTGAGCTCCTACGAGCAGTACTTC

V: TRBV6-5
J: TRBJ1-3
D: .
size: few
CDR3: CASSDPGSYTIYF
DNA: TGTGCCAGCAGTGACCCAGGGAGCTACACCATATATTTT

V: TRBV4-1
J: TRBJ2-4
D: TRBD1
size: .
CDR3: CASSQPTGEGAKNIQYF
DNA: TGCGCCAGCAGCCAGCCTACAGGGGAAGGGGCCAAAAACATTCAGTACTTC

V: TRBV5-1
J: TRBJ2-5
D: .
size: .
CDR3: CASSDGQSQETQYF
DNA: TGCGCCAGCAGCGACGGACAGAGCCAAGAGACCCAGTACTTC

V: TRBV28
J: TRBJ1-5
D: .
size: .
CDR3: CASSAPPRDGNQPQHF
DNA: TGTGCCAGCAGTGCGCCGCCGCGGGACGGGAATCAGCCCCAGCATTTT

V: TRBV9
J: TRBJ2-1
D: TRBD2
size: .
CDR3: CASSAPIYSGSSYNEQFF
DNA: TGTGCCAGCAGCGCGCCGATCTATAGCGGGAGCTCCTACAATGAGCAGTTCTTC

V: TRBV6-6
J: TRBJ1-2
D: TRBD1
size: .
CDR3: CASSQTGMYGYTF
DNA: TGTGCCAGCAGCCAGACAGGGATGTATGGCTACACCTTC

V: TRBV11-1
J: TRBJ1-1
D: .
size: once
CDR3: CASRQGRTAVNTEAFF
DNA: TGTGCCAGCAGACAAGGGAGGACAGCAGTGAACACTGAAGCTTTCTTT

V: TRBV7-2
J: TRBJ2-7
D: TRBD1
size: .
CDR3: CASSSTGGSYEQYF
DNA: TGTGCCAGCTCCTCTACAGGGGGTTCCTACGAGCAGTACTTC

V: TRBV6-5
J: TRBJ2-7
D: TRBD1
size: .
CDR3: CASSSGTGLFWYF
DNA: TGTGCCAGCAGTTCCGGGACAGGGTTGTTTTGGTACTTC

V: TRBV13
J: TRBJ1-4
D: .
size: .
CDR3: CASSLRGVGEKLFF
DNA: TGTGCCAGCAGCTTAAGAGGGGTTGGTGAAAAACTGTTTTTT

V: TRBV5-5
J: TRBJ1-1
D: .
size: .
CDR3: CASSTLGFEDTEAFF
DNA: TGTGCCAGCAGCACCCTGGGGTTCGAGGACACTGAAGCTTTCTTT

V: TRBV7-2
J: TRBJ1-4
D: .
size: .
CDR3: CASSLEGRVDEKLFF
DNA: TGTGCCAGCAGCTTAGAAGGCAGGGTGGATGAAAAACTGTTTTTT

V: TRBV7-8
J: TRBJ1-5
D: TRBD1
size: .
CDR3: CASSLEGTGLNQPQHF
DNA: TGTGCCAGCAGCTTAGAGGGGACAGGATTAAATCAGCCCCAGCATTTT

V: TRBV6-5
J: TRBJ2-7
D: .
size: .
CDR3: CASSYSYRDYEQYF
DNA: TGTGCCAGCAGTTACTCCTACAGGGACTACGAGCAGTACTTC

V: TRBV29-1
J: TRBJ2-1
D: TRBD2
size: .
CDR3: CSDGGTSLFTYNEQFF
DNA: TGCAGCGACGGAGGGACTAGTTTATTCACCTACAATGAGCAGTTCTTC

V: TRBV5-8
J: TRBJ1-2
D: .
size: few
CDR3: CASSLEDYGYTF
DNA: TGTGCCAGCAGCTTGGAGGACTATGGCTACACCTTC

V: TRBV19
J: TRBJ2-1
D: TRBD2
size: .
CDR3: CASSMGLAGGPWEQFF
DNA: TGTGCCAGTAGTATGGGACTAGCGGGGGGGCCATGGGAGCAGTTCTTC

V: TRBV19
J: TRBJ1-6
D: TRBD1
size: .
CDR3: CASRTGGISYNSPLHF
DNA: TGTGCCAGCCGGACAGGGGGGATCTCCTATAATTCACCCCTCCACTTT

V: TRBV28
J: TRBJ2-7
D: TRBD2
size: once
CDR3: CASRKRETGEQYF
DNA: TGTGCCAGCAGAAAGCGGGAAACGGGGGAGCAGTACTTC

V: TRBV29-1
J: TRBJ1-2
D: .
size: .
CDR3: CSANLRGNYGYTF
DNA: TGCAGCGCCAACCTACGGGGCAACTATGGCTACACCTTC

V: TRBV5-1
J: TRBJ2-2
D: .
size: .
CDR3: CASSPGHATGELFF
DNA: TGCGCCAGCAGCCCGGGACATGCCACCGGGGAGCTGTTTTTT

V: TRBV18
J: TRBJ2-3
D: .
size: .
CDR3: CASSSLSSTDTQYF
DNA: TGTGCCAGCTCATCCCTCTCCAGCACAGATACGCAGTATTTT

V: TRBV5-1
J: TRBJ1-1
D: .
size: few
CDR3: CASRREAEAFF
DNA: TGCGCCAGCAGGCGGGAGGCTGAAGCTTTCTTT

V: TRBV6-1
J: TRBJ1-3
D: TRBD1
size: .
CDR3: CASSPDRAAGNTIYF
DNA: TGTGCCAGCAGCCCCGACAGGGCGGCTGGAAACACCATATATTTT

V: TRBV7-9
J: TRBJ2-5
D: .
size: .
CDR3: CASSFEQGRETQYF
DNA: TGTGCCAGCAGCTTCGAACAGGGCAGGGAGACCCAGTACTTC

V: TRBV18
J: TRBJ1-2
D: .
size: few
CDR3: CASSPQGIYGYTF
DNA: TGTGCCAGCTCACCACAGGGTATCTATGGCTACACCTTC

V: TRBV19
J: TRBJ2-1
D: .
size: .
CDR3: CASSRYGTDYNEQFF
DNA: TGTGCCAGTAGTAGGTACGGGACGGATTACAATGAGCAGTTCTTC

V: TRBV6-5
J: TRBJ1-3
D: TRBD1
size: .
CDR3: CASIDRGPGNTIYF
DNA: TGTGCCAGCATTGACAGGGGGCCAGGAAACACCATATATTTT

V: TRBV10-3
J: TRBJ1-4
D: .
size: .
CDR3: CAISTNREKLFF
DNA: TGTGCCATCAGTACAAACCGTGAAAAACTGTTTTTT

V: TRBV28
J: TRBJ2-7
D: TRBD1
size: .
CDR3: CASSSAGTGGYEQYF
DNA: TGTGCCAGCAGTTCCGCCGGGACAGGGGGCTACGAGCAGTACTTC

V: TRBV10-1
J: TRBJ2-3
D: .
size: .
CDR3: CASSDSRGLSTDTQYF
DNA: TGCGCCAGCAGTGATTCCAGGGGTCTTAGCACAGATACGCAGTATTTT